The next 9 T cell receptor beta chains were all read from a single sample in a study of CD8+ T cells in alopecia areata. Described treatment: oral pan-JAK inhibitor, 5-10 mg twice daily. Extracted RNA was reverse transcribed, and the resulting cDNA served as sequencing template. Data came from immunoSEQ multiplex PCR; TCRdb stores just in-frame clones and leaves some out. The sample includes 150,000 to 200,000 clones, around 64% of them seen just once. Sequencing used CD4+ T cells sorted from blood, obtained around week 47, from a patient treated with tofacitinib. The receptors derive from a human donor with alopecia areata.

V gene TRBV5-1 combines with J gene TRBJ2-7, with TRBD2 as a possible D gene (5 bases). The CDR3 extends over 14 amino acids. The V end lost 1 base, the J end lost 6 bases, and 14 bases lay between the germline ends. Per the germline V gene, CDR1 is SGHRS and CDR2 is YFSETQ. The DNA of the CDR3 is TGCGCCAGCAGCTTGCCGCTCGAGGGAAGCGAGCAGTACTTC. This codes for CASSLPLEGSEQYF.

The rearrangement links TRBV7-9 to TRBJ2-7; the match to TRBD2 covers 7 bases. Per the germline V gene, CDR1 is SEHNR and CDR2 is FQNEAQ (reference sequence). The CDR3 has 15 amino acids. The J segment lost 2 bases and the V segment lost 5 bases, leaving 9 bases of the junction unmatched. CDR3 bases: TGTGCCAGCAGCCCACGAGCGGGGCCGGCCTACGAGCAGTACTTC. Translated, it gives CASSPRAGPAYEQYF.

The V and J genes are TRBV29-1 and TRBJ2-4, with 7 positions matching TRBD1. CDR3 length: 15 amino acids. V trimming: 3 bases; J trimming: 4 bases; junction bases outside the gene matches: 9. Germline CDR1 and CDR2: SQVTM and ANQGSEA. CDR3: CSVEPTGTVKNIQYF. CDR3 coding DNA: TGCAGCGTTGAGCCCACCGGGACAGTGAAAAACATTCAGTACTTC.

V is TRBV19 and J is TRBJ2-7; possible D gene TRBD1, 5 bases. This CDR3 spans 15 amino acids. The ends were cut back, 1 base at V and 3 bases at J, with 13 bases in the middle. Germline V gene data show CDR1 as LNHDA and CDR2 as SQIVND (reference sequence). As DNA, the CDR3 is TGTGCCAGTAGTATAGCGGACACGTCCCTCTACGAGCAGTACTTC. Translating it yields CASSIADTSLYEQYF.

The chain is built from TRBV6-1 and TRBJ2-4; no clear D gene. The ends were cut back, 7 bases at V and 0 bases at J, with 10 bases in the middle. This CDR3 contains 14 residues. The V gene's germline CDR1 is MNHNS and CDR2 SASEGT. The CDR3 bases are TGTGCCAGCACGGTCCGGCTAGCCAAAAACATTCAGTACTTC. This encodes CASTVRLAKNIQYF.

This clone occurred a few times. The V and J genes are TRBV4-3 and TRBJ2-7, with D possibly matching TRBD2 (5 bases). The CDR3 runs 14 residues. Trimming stripped 0 bases from V and 3 bases from J, with 9 bases between. Germline CDR1 and CDR2: LGHNA and YSLEER. The CDR3 protein is CASSQESRDYEQYF. DNA for the CDR3: TGCGCCAGCAGCCAAGAAAGCCGGGACTACGAGCAGTACTTC.

With respect to this clone: The CDR3 ends on some other residue instead of the conserved phenylalanine or tryptophan, so this is likely a read error. The limits of the CDR3 on the DNA are not certain, so only TCRdb's listed CDR3 is given. J is TRBJ1-1 and V is TRBV30. Germline V lookup: CDR1 GTSNPN, CDR2 SVGIG (reference sequence). Counting both end residues, the CDR3 totals 12 amino acids. The CDR3 sequence: CAWSGGKKLSFL.

This rearrangement joins TRBV7-9 to TRBJ2-2; no clear D gene. The V and J ends lost 1 base and 5 bases respectively, with 5 bases between them. Looked up from germline, CDR1 is SEHNR and CDR2 is FQNEAQ (reference sequence). The CDR3 runs to 13 residues. The DNA for the CDR3 is TGTGCCAGCAGCTTAGAAGGAACCGGGGAGCTGTTTTTT. Its translation is CASSLEGTGELFF.

This chain uses TRBV9 with TRBJ2-1; no clear D gene. With 0 bases removed from V and 7 bases from J, the gap between germline ends came to 11 bases. Germline loops: CDR1 SGDLS, CDR2 YYNGEE. CDR3 length: 14 amino acids. CDR3 DNA: TGTGCCAGCAGCGTAGACGAAGTCGTGAATGAGCAGTTCTTC. The encoded protein is CASSVDEVVNEQFF.